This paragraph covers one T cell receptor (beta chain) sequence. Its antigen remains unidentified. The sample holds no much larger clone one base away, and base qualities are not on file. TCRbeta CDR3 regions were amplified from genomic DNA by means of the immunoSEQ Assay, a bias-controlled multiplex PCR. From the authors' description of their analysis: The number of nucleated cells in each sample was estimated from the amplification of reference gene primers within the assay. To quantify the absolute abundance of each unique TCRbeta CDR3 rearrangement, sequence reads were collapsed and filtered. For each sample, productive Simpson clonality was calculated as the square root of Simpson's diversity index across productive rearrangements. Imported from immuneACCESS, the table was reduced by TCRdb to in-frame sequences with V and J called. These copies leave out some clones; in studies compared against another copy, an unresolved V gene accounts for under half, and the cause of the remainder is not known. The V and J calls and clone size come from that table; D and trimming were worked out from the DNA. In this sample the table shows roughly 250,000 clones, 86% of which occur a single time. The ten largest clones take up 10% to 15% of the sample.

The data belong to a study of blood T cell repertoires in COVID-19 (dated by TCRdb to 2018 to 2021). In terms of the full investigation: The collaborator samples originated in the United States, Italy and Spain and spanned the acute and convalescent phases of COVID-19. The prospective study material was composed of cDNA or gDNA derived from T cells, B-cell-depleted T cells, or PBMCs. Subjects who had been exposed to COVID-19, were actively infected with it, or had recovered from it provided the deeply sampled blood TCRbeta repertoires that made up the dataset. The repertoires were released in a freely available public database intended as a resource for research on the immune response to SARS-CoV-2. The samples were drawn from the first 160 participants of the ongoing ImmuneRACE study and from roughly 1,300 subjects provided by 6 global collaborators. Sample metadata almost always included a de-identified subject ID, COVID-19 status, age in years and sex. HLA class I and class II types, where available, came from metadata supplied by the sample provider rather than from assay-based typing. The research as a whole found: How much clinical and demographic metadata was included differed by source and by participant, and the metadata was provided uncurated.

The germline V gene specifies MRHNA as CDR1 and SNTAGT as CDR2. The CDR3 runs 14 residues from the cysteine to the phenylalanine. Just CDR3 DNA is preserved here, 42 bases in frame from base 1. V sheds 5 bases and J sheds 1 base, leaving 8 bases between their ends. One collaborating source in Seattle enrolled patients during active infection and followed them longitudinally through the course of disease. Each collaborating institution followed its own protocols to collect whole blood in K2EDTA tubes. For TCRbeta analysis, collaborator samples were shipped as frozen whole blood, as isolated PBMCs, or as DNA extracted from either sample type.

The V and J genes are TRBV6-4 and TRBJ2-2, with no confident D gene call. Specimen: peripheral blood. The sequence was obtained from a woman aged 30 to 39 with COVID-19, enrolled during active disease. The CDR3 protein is CASSSSRNTGELFF. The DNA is TGTGCCAGCAGTAGTAGCCGGAACACCGGGGAGCTGTTTTTT.